This TCR beta chain came from a study of early stage breast cancer tumors. The data were produced by immunoSEQ multiplex PCR, yet TCRdb's version contains in-frame clones alone and is incomplete. The sample lists about 72,000 clones, roughly 84% occurring once. About this clone itself: The antigen is undetermined. This sample also contains other DNA sequences that code for the same CDR3.

Trimming shortened V by 9 bases and J by 1 base, and 10 bases separated the two germline ends. The CDR3 consists of 13 residues. Germline CDR1 reads LGHNT; CDR2 reads FRNRAP. Overall study results and limits: Comparing each tissue with blood distinguished tumor from normal in about 90% of the 16 patients. Compared with adjacent normal breast, tumors showed around 2.5-fold denser, more clonal T cells.

The source material was blood. The clonotype comes from a person in their 60s with breast cancer. The chain recombines TRBV12-5 with TRBJ2-1; tentative D call: TRBD2 (5 bases). This CDR3 reads CASGRGSYNEQFF. The DNA of the CDR3 is TGTGCTAGCGGACGAGGGTCCTACAATGAGCAGTTCTTC.